This T cell receptor (beta chain) was obtained from a study of shared clonotypes between healthy human individuals. Study findings and constraints: What naive subsets generally showed was a larger estimated richness than memory subsets showed.

The CDR3 runs to 12 residues. V lost 4 bases, J lost 7 bases, and 11 bases lay in between. The germline gives CDR1 SGDLS, CDR2 YYNGEE. Assay execution took place at the deep level. Generated by immunoSEQ multiplex PCR, the TCRdb table keeps only in-frame clones and is missing some. The data show about 1.5 million clones, around 95% seen once. About this clone: Its antigen is as yet unknown.

The sample taken for sequencing was naive CD4+ T cells sorted from blood. The subset here: CD45RA+ positively selected. The chain has TRBV9 and TRBJ1-1; TRBD1 might be the D (6 bases). This TCR was recovered from a man aged 25-40 years in good health. As DNA, the CDR3 is TGTGCCAGCAGCCCCGTAGGGGGTGAAGCTTTCTTT. Translation: CASSPVGGEAFF.